The 10 T cell receptor beta chains reported below all come from one sample, sequenced in a study of CD8+ T cells in alopecia areata. Sequencing templates came from extracted RNA that was reverse transcribed into cDNA. Assay used: immunoSEQ multiplex PCR; TCRdb lists only in-frame clones, some missing. The sample includes 110,000 or so clones, roughly 60% seen only once; the top ten take 20%. The sequenced material came from CD8+ T cells sorted from blood. These receptors came from a human donor in good health.

There are a few counts of this clone. The chain recombines TRBV19 with TRBJ1-2; D might be TRBD1 (5 bases). V lost 9 bases and J lost 4, with 21 bases in between. Germline assignment: CDR1 LNHDA and CDR2 SQIVND (reference sequence). The CDR3 extends over 15 amino acids. DNA for the CDR3: TGTGCCAGCAGGGACGGATATAACCAGGGCTATGGCTACACCTTC. It codes for CASRDGYNQGYGYTF.

The V and J genes are TRBV6-5 and TRBJ1-1; D unresolved. Trimming shortened V by 4 bases and J by 6 bases, and 9 bases separated the two germline ends. Germline-derived CDR1 and CDR2 are MNHEY and SVGAGI. This CDR3 region has 12 residues. This chain's CDR3 is CASSSLEAEAFF. As DNA, the CDR3 is TGTGCCAGCAGTTCCCTTGAAGCTGAAGCTTTCTTT.

The rearrangement links TRBV13 to TRBJ2-3; D not certain. CDR1 and CDR2 (germline): PRHDT, FYEKMQ (reference sequence). V gave up 5 bases and J gave up 5 bases, with 8 bases separating them. This CDR3 region has 12 residues. Written as DNA, the CDR3 is TGTGCCAGCAGCGAAGGTGTAGATACGCAGTATTTT. Translation gives CASSEGVDTQYF.

The V and J genes are TRBV27 and TRBJ2-6; 9 bases agree with TRBD1. Per the germline V gene, CDR1 is MNHEY and CDR2 is SMNVEV (reference sequence). V shed 3 bases and J 0 bases; nucleotides not matched to a gene: 6. The length of the CDR3 is 18 residues. CDR3 sequence: CASSLHRGPNSGANVLTF. The CDR3 DNA reads TGTGCCAGCAGTTTGCACAGGGGGCCCAACTCTGGGGCCAACGTCCTGACTTTC.

This chain uses TRBV28 with TRBJ2-3; TRBD2 agrees at 9 bases. Germline CDR1 reads MDHEN; CDR2 reads SYDVKM. The V gene end was trimmed by 7 bases and the J gene end by 2 bases; junction bases not matched to a gene: 16. The length of the CDR3 is 18 residues. DNA for the CDR3: TGTGCCAGCACTCCCCGATATCGACTAGCGGAGGACACAGATACGCAGTATTTT. It translates to CASTPRYRLAEDTDTQYF.

The J gene is TRBJ2-4, the V gene TRBV10-3; 7 nucleotides align to TRBD1. The germline CDR1 and CDR2 sequences are ENHRY and SYGVKD. CDR3 size: 15 residues. V trimming: 2 bases; J trimming: 9 bases; junction bases outside the gene matches: 10. The chain's CDR3 is CAISEGRDSNFIQYF. The CDR3 DNA reads TGTGCCATCAGTGAGGGCAGGGACAGTAATTTCATTCAGTACTTC.

This clone was seen a few times. The chain has TRBV15 and TRBJ2-1; no firm D call. Trimming removed 0 bases from V and 7 bases from J, with 13 bases in between. The CDR3 is 15 residues long. Germline CDR1 reads LNHNV; CDR2 reads YYDKDF (reference sequence). CDR3 nucleotide sequence: TGTGCCACCAGCAGAGATCACCCAGGTGGAAATGAGCAGTTCTTC. Translated, it gives CATSRDHPGGNEQFF.

The rearrangement links TRBV7-8 to TRBJ1-2; D gene ambiguous. V lost 1 base to trimming and J lost 7 bases, with 19 bases between them. The CDR3 spans 16 residues. Per the germline V gene, CDR1 is SGHVS and CDR2 is FQNEAQ. The CDR3 spells CASSLGQRPPFGGYTF. The CDR3, as DNA: TGTGCCAGCAGCTTAGGGCAGCGACCGCCCTTTGGTGGCTACACCTTC.

This clone was found once. The chain uses TRBV19 and TRBJ2-2; tentative D call: TRBD2 (6 bases). The germline V and J ends were trimmed by 5 bases and 5 bases, with 15 bases remaining between them. Germline-derived CDR1 and CDR2 are LNHDA and SQIVND (reference sequence). The CDR3 sequence is 15 residues long. CDR3 residues: CASSPGLSQTGELFF. The CDR3 DNA reads TGTGCCAGTAGTCCGGGACTCAGCCAGACCGGGGAGCTGTTTTTT.

This rearrangement joins TRBV29-1 to TRBJ2-2, with unresolved D. CDR1 and CDR2 from the germline V gene are SQVTM and ANQGSEA. The CDR3 extends over 11 amino acids. Trimming took 6 bases from V and 3 from J, leaving 5 bases between them. The CDR3 sequence: CSVLDTGELFF. The DNA of the CDR3 is TGCAGCGTGCTTGACACCGGGGAGCTGTTTTTT.